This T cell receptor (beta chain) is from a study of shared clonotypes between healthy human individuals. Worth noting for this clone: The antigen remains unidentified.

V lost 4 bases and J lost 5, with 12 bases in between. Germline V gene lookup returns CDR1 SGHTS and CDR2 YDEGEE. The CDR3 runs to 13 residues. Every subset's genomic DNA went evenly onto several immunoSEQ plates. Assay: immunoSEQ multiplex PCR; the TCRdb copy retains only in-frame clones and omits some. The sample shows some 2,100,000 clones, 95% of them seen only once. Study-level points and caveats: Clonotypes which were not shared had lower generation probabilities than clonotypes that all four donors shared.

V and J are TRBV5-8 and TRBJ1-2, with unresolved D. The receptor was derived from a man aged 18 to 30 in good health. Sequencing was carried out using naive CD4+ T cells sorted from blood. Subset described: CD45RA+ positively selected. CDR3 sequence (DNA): TGTGCCAGCAGCCATAACGGGGTATATGGCTACACCTTC. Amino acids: CASSHNGVYGYTF.